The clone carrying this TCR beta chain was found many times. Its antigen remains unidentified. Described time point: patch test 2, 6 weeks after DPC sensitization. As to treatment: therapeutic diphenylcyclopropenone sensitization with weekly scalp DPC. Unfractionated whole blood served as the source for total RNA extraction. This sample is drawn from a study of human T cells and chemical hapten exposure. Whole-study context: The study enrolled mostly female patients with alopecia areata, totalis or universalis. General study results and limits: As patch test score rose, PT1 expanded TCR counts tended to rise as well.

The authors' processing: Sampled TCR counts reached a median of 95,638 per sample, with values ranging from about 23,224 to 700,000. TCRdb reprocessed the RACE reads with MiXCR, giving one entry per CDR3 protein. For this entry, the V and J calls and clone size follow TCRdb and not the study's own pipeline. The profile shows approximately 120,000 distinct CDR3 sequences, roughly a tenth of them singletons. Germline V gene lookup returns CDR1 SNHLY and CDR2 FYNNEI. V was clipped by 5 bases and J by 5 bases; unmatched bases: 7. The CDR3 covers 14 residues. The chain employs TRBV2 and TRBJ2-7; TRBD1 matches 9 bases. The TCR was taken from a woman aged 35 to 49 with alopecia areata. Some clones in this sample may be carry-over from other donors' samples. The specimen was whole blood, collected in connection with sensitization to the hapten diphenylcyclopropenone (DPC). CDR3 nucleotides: TGTGCCAGCAGTACACTCGGGACAGGGAACGAGCAGTACTTC. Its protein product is CASSTLGTGNEQYF.